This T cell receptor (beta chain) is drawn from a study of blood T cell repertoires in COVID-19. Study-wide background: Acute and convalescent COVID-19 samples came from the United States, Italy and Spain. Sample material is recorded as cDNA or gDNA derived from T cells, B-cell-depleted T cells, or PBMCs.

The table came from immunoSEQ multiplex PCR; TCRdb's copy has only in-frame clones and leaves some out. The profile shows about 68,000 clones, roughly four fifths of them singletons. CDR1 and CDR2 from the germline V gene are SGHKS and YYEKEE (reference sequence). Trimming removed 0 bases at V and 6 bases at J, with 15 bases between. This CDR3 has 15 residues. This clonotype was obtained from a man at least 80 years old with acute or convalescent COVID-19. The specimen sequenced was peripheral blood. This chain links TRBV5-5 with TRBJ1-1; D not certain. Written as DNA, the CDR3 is TGTGCCAGCAGCTTGGTATTACAGTACGACGCTGAAGCTTTCTTT. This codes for CASSLVLQYDAEAFF.